This T cell receptor beta chain originates from a study of vaccination effects on CD4 cells after COVID-19. Background on the study: A density of approximately 2.2 million PBMC per well was used; these cells were cultured with 9.5 to 10 IU/ml IL-2 and about 9.5 ug/ml peptides. The study, taken as a whole, reports: Late post-vaccination, clones induced by infection and those induced by vaccine underwent marked clonal contraction.

From germline, CDR1 is GTSNPN and CDR2 SVGIG (reference sequence). Trimming left V 7 bases short and J 0 bases short, with 11 bases between. This CDR3 has 13 residues. The method was immunoSEQ multiplex PCR; TCRdb's version includes in-frame clones alone and lacks a portion of them. The data hold approximately 58,000 clones, with about 83% observed a single time. A roughly 10-day culture period preceded the isolation of CD4+ T cells. Having tested negative for nucleocapsid antibodies, the vaccine recipients showed no prior SARS-CoV-2 infection. Days 3 and 7 were when half the medium was replaced with IL-2 medium. There are a few counts of this clone. Antigen: not known.

The sample in question was CD4+ T cells from PBMCs cultured without peptide, obtained before COVID-19 vaccination. The chain couples TRBV30 to TRBJ2-3; D is unclear. The source is a human donor who received a COVID-19 vaccine. This chain's CDR3 is CASVGRSTDTQYF. The CDR3 coding sequence is TGTGCCTCCGTCGGCAGGAGCACAGATACGCAGTATTTT.